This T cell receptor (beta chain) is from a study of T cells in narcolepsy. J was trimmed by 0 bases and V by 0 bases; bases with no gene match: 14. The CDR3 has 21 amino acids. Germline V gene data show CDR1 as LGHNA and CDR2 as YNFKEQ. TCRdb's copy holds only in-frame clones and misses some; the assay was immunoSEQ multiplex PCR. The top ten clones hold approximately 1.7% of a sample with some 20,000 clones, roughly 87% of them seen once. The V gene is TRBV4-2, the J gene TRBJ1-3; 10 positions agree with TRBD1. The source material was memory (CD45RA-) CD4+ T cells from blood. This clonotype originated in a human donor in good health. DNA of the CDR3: TGTGCCAGCAGCCAAGAGGTCTCGGGACAGGGGAGAATATCCTCTGGAAACACCATATATTTT. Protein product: CASSQEVSGQGRISSGNTIYF.